A single sample is the source of the 25 T cell receptor beta chains below, sequenced in a study of T cells after somatic rescue of genetic block. Only in-frame clones appear in the TCRdb table, and some are missing; sequencing was by immunoSEQ multiplex PCR. The sample records approximately 100,000 clones, 85% to 90% being singletons. The material sequenced was peripheral blood mononuclear cells (PBMCs). All receptors come from a woman between 18 and 30 years old.

This clone has only one observation. The J gene is TRBJ2-7, the V gene TRBV6-5; TRBD2 matches at 10 bases. Germline V gives CDR1 MNHEY, CDR2 SVGAGI. The V and J ends lost 0 bases and 2 bases, in that order; junction bases with no gene match: 4. This CDR3 has 16 amino acids. CDR3 loop: CASSYSRSGRAYEQYF. CDR3 nucleotide sequence: TGTGCCAGCAGTTACTCGCGCAGCGGGAGGGCCTACGAGCAGTACTTC.

This clone was seen only once. V is TRBV7-8 and J is TRBJ2-7; tentatively, D is TRBD2 (6 bases). V was trimmed by 1 base and J by 3 bases, leaving 16 bases between them. CDR3 length equals 16 residues. From germline, CDR1 is SGHVS and CDR2 FQNEAQ. The CDR3 spells CASSLGLGFADYEQYF. The CDR3 coding sequence is TGTGCCAGCAGCTTAGGACTAGGGTTTGCAGACTACGAGCAGTACTTC.

This chain joins TRBV6-5 and TRBJ2-3; D gene uncertain. The germline gives CDR1 MNHEY, CDR2 SVGAGI. CDR3 length: 14 residues. V was cut by 4 bases and J by 4 bases, with 12 bases left in between. CDR3 protein: CASSSPGLPDTQYF. CDR3 nucleotides: TGTGCCAGCAGTTCCCCTGGGCTCCCAGATACGCAGTATTTT.

The chain uses TRBV5-1 and TRBJ2-1, with D hard to call. V lost 0 bases and J lost 0, with 10 bases in between. Germline V gives CDR1 SGHRS, CDR2 YFSETQ. This CDR3 spans 16 amino acids. CDR3 protein: CASSLAAGSSYNEQFF. In DNA, the CDR3 is TGCGCCAGCAGCTTGGCTGCCGGTAGCTCCTACAATGAGCAGTTCTTC.

The genes are TRBV6-5 and TRBJ1-1; 7 nucleotides agree with TRBD1. The V and J ends lost 0 bases and 4 bases, in that order; junction bases with no gene match: 5. The CDR3 has 15 residues. From germline, CDR1 is MNHEY and CDR2 SVGAGI. The CDR3 sequence: CASSYSRTGSTEAFF. Written as DNA, the CDR3 is TGTGCCAGCAGTTACTCACGGACAGGAAGCACTGAAGCTTTCTTT.

The V call is TRBV29-1, the J call TRBJ2-1; TRBD2 is a possible D gene (6 bases). The CDR3 is made up of 14 amino acids. From germline, CDR1 is SQVTM and CDR2 ANQGSEA. Trimming took off 8 bases at V and 4 bases at J, with 18 bases between the two ends. The CDR3 DNA follows: TGCAGCTCGTCGACTAGTCCCATATACAATGAGCAGTTCTTC. Encoded protein: CSSSTSPIYNEQFF.

V is TRBV2 and J is TRBJ2-7, with D tentatively TRBD1 (6 bases). V lost 4 bases and J lost 0, with 10 bases in between. CDR1 and CDR2 (germline): SNHLY, FYNNEI. The CDR3 has 14 amino acids. The DNA of the CDR3 is TGTGCCAGCAGTGCGACGACAGGCTCCTACGAGCAGTACTTC. Encoded protein: CASSATTGSYEQYF.

The rearrangement joins TRBV29-1 to TRBJ1-1; D gene unclear. The CDR3 sequence is 14 residues long. From germline, CDR1 is SQVTM and CDR2 ANQGSEA. Trimming took 6 bases from V and 1 from J, leaving 15 bases between them. The CDR3 region is CSVHPPGKNTEAFF. The CDR3 DNA sequence: TGCAGCGTCCACCCCCCAGGAAAGAACACTGAAGCTTTCTTT.

This clone was observed once. The gene calls are TRBV19 and TRBJ2-3; D remains ambiguous. Germline V gene sequence: CDR1 LNHDA, CDR2 SQIVND (reference sequence). CDR3 size: 11 residues. V lost 5 bases and J lost 4, with 4 bases in between. Here the CDR3 DNA reads TGTGCCAGTAGTTGGTCAGATACGCAGTATTTT. Translation gives CASSWSDTQYF.

This chain connects TRBV2 to TRBJ1-5; the D is unclear. Germline V CDR1 and CDR2: SNHLY, FYNNEI. V lost 3 bases and J lost 0, with 6 bases in between. The CDR3 has 14 amino acids. The CDR3 region is CASSDWYSNQPQHF. CDR3 sequence (DNA): TGTGCCAGCAGTGACTGGTATAGCAATCAGCCCCAGCATTTT.

J is TRBJ1-1 and V is TRBV6-6; possibly TRBD1 for D (5 bases). CDR1 is MNHNY, CDR2 SVGAGI, per germline (reference sequence). The V gene lost 0 bases and the J gene lost 0 bases, with 5 bases spanning the gap. The CDR3 has 14 residues. CDR3 loop: CASSYSGVNTEAFF. Written as DNA, the CDR3 is TGTGCCAGCAGTTACTCGGGGGTGAACACTGAAGCTTTCTTT.

V gene TRBV12-5 combines with J gene TRBJ2-7, with 7 bases identical to TRBD2. The CDR3 runs to 16 residues. The V gene's germline CDR1 is LGHNT and CDR2 FRNRAP. The V segment lost 5 bases and the J segment 5 bases; nucleotides outside the gene matches: 15. In DNA, the CDR3 is TGTGCTAGTGGTCCCCCCTTCCGGAGCGGGGAGAACGAGCAGTACTTC. Protein product: CASGPPFRSGENEQYF.

The rearrangement joins TRBV7-9 to TRBJ1-2, with 10 positions matching TRBD1. The CDR3 contains 13 residues. Germline CDR1 reads SEHNR; CDR2 reads FQNEAQ (reference sequence). V lost 5 bases and J lost 8; bases outside the gene matches: 5. The CDR3 here is CASSPDRGHGYTF. The CDR3 coding sequence is TGTGCCAGCAGCCCAGACAGGGGGCACGGCTACACCTTC. Filled out from reference TRBV7-9 and TRBJ1-2, the complete variable domain reads DTGVSQNPRHKITKRGQNVTFRCDPISEHNRLYWYRQTLGQGPEFLTYFQNEAQLEKSRLLSDRFSAERPKGSFSTLEIQRTEQGDSAMYLCASSPDRGHGYTFGSGTRLTVV.

V usage is TRBV11-3 and J usage is TRBJ2-3, with 7 bases fitting TRBD2. V gave up 5 bases and J gave up 2 bases; unmatched junction bases: 7. Germline V CDR1 and CDR2: SGHNT, YENEEA. The CDR3 loop spans 15 amino acids. The CDR3 DNA follows: TGTGCCAGCAGCGGCCGACTAGCCCCCACAGATACGCAGTATTTT. Translated, it gives CASSGRLAPTDTQYF.

J is TRBJ2-7 and V is TRBV7-9; maybe TRBD2 (6 bases). This CDR3 has 13 residues. The germline V gene encodes CDR1 SEHNR and CDR2 FQNEAQ (reference sequence). V lost 5 bases, J lost 6 bases, and 14 bases lay in between. CDR3 bases: TGTGCCAGCAGCCCGGGGAGGACGGGCGAGCAGTACTTC. Protein: CASSPGRTGEQYF.

This chain links TRBV7-9 with TRBJ1-4; the D is unclear. Trimming cost V 8 bases and J 8 bases, with 15 bases left between them. The length of the CDR3 is 13 residues. CDR1 and CDR2 from the germline V gene are SEHNR and FQNEAQ (reference sequence). The DNA of the CDR3 is TGTGCCAGCCGATCAAGGTGGGAGGAAAAACTGTTTTTT. Residues: CASRSRWEEKLFF.

The gene calls are TRBV5-4 and TRBJ2-7; TRBD1 matches 9 bases. The CDR3 extends over 15 amino acids. CDR1 and CDR2 from the germline V gene are SGHNT and YYREEE (reference sequence). The junction had 7 bases not matched to a gene; V was cut back by 2 bases and J by 4 bases. CDR3 bases: TGTGCCAGCAGCTTCTACAGGGGGCACGCGTACGAGCAGTACTTC. This codes for CASSFYRGHAYEQYF.

This clone was counted a few times. The chain recombines TRBV28 with TRBJ2-1; D remains unclear. V was clipped by 3 bases and J by 2 bases, with 11 bases between them. The CDR3 length is 15 residues. CDR1 and CDR2 (germline): MDHEN, SYDVKM. The CDR3 DNA sequence: TGTGCCAGCAGTTTGGGTAGCCTGGCCTACAATGAGCAGTTCTTC. This gives the protein CASSLGSLAYNEQFF.

The V gene is TRBV27, the J gene TRBJ2-2; D gene uncertain. V was pared by 6 bases and J by 4 bases, with 9 bases between. Germline assignment: CDR1 MNHEY and CDR2 SMNVEV (reference sequence). The CDR3 has 13 residues. The CDR3 DNA reads as TGTGCCAGCAGCTCCCGGGCCACCGGGGAGCTGTTTTTT. It is translated as CASSSRATGELFF.

The chain has TRBV30 and TRBJ2-1; 10 bases are shared with TRBD2. Germline CDR1 GTSNPN, CDR2 SVGIG (reference sequence). The CDR3 is 16 amino acids. V lost 0 bases to trimming and J lost 10 bases; unmatched junction nucleotides: 12. The CDR3 loop is CAWSVRGLAGDNEQFF. CDR3 bases: TGTGCCTGGAGTGTAAGGGGGCTAGCGGGAGATAACGAGCAGTTCTTC.

The chain is built from TRBV4-1 and TRBJ1-2; 7 positions agree with TRBD1. Germline lookup yields CDR1 MGHRA and CDR2 YSYEKL. The CDR3 sequence is 14 residues long. V lost 0 bases, J lost 8 bases, and 6 bases stayed unmatched. CDR3: CASSQDRQGTGYTF. The CDR3 DNA follows: TGCGCCAGCAGCCAAGACCGACAGGGTACAGGCTACACCTTC.

The chain couples TRBV11-3 to TRBJ2-1; 13 bases are shared with TRBD2. With 5 bases clipped from V and 12 bases from J, the junction kept 7 bases outside the gene matches. Per germline, CDR1 SGHNT and CDR2 YENEEA. The CDR3 extends over 14 amino acids. The CDR3 nucleotides are TGTGCCAGCAGCCCCGGACTAGCGGGAGTAGGGCAGTTCTTC. It codes for CASSPGLAGVGQFF.

This chain uses TRBV6-5 with TRBJ1-5, with D perhaps matching TRBD1 (5 bases). This CDR3 is 16 amino acids long. V lost 0 bases and J 3 bases, leaving 12 bases between the germline ends. Germline CDR1 reads MNHEY; CDR2 reads SVGAGI. CDR3 nucleotide sequence: TGTGCCAGCAGTTACTCGGGCAGGGTACCCAATCAGCCCCAGCATTTT. It encodes CASSYSGRVPNQPQHF.

This chain uses TRBV10-2 with TRBJ2-2, with TRBD1 as a possible D gene (6 bases). Germline CDR1 reads WSHSY; CDR2 reads SAAADI. Deletions cut 7 bases from V and 5 bases from J, with 11 bases between. The CDR3 length is 13 residues. DNA of the CDR3: TGCGCCAGCAAGCAGGGGCGGACCGGGGAGCTGTTTTTT. Amino acids: CASKQGRTGELFF.

V is TRBV18 and J is TRBJ2-3, with TRBD2 identical over 7 bases. The CDR3 loop spans 18 amino acids. Germline V gene data show CDR1 as KGHSH and CDR2 as LQKENI. The V and J ends lost 3 bases and 0 bases, in that order; junction bases with no gene match: 12. Written as DNA, the CDR3 is TGTGCCAGCTCACCCCCCGTTTGGATAGCGGGTAGCACAGATACGCAGTATTTT. This gives the protein CASSPPVWIAGSTDTQYF.